The 10 T cell receptor beta chains given below trace back to one sample, sequenced in a study of cytomegalovirus exposure and HLA in healthy donors. The PCR made use of 60 Vbeta and 13 Jbeta primers. TCRdb's copy holds only in-frame clones and misses some; the assay was immunoSEQ multiplex PCR. The sample holds some 180,000 clones, approximately 80% seen once. The material sequenced was PBMCs. These receptors came from a woman between 18 and 29 years old in good health and CMV-seronegative.

The J gene is TRBJ2-4, the V gene TRBV4-1, with D perhaps matching TRBD2 (7 bases). The CDR3 spans 17 residues. Germline assignment: CDR1 MGHRA and CDR2 YSYEKL. Deletions cut 1 base from V and 5 bases from J, with 18 bases between. Here the CDR3 DNA reads TGCGCCAGCAGCCAAGGGGGGGGGTGGGGGGCGGAAAACATTCAGTACTTC. Its translation: CASSQGGGWGAENIQYF.

This chain links TRBV18 with TRBJ2-1; 8 bases map to TRBD1. With V trimmed by 4 bases and J by 7 bases, 6 bases remained unmatched. The CDR3 has 14 amino acids. Looked up from germline, CDR1 is KGHSH and CDR2 is LQKENI. The DNA for the CDR3 is TGTGCCAGCTCACAGACAGGGGACCGGAATGAGCAGTTCTTC. The encoded protein is CASSQTGDRNEQFF.

V is TRBV6-6 and J is TRBJ2-7; TRBD1 is a possible D gene (5 bases). Trimming left V 10 bases short and J 1 base short, with 17 bases between. Germline CDR1 reads MNHNY; CDR2 reads SVGAGI (reference sequence). The CDR3 length is 14 residues. CDR3 bases: TGTGCCATCCCCTACCACAAGGGGTCCTACGAGCAGTACGTC. Residues: CAIPYHKGSYEQYV.

This chain connects TRBV9 to TRBJ2-3, with 9 positions matching TRBD2. V gave up 4 bases and J gave up 3 bases; unmatched junction bases: 9. Looked up from germline, CDR1 is SGDLS and CDR2 is YYNGEE. This CDR3 region has 16 residues. CDR3 region: CASSPPGLAVTDTQYF. DNA for the CDR3: TGTGCCAGCAGCCCGCCGGGACTAGCTGTTACAGATACGCAGTATTTT.

This clone appeared once. The V and J genes are TRBV18 and TRBJ2-7; 8 bases agree with TRBD2. Trimming took 2 bases from V and 6 from J; bases not matched to a gene: 3. Germline CDR1 KGHSH, CDR2 LQKENI. The CDR3 spans 13 residues. The CDR3 coding sequence is TGTGCCAGCTCACCAAAGCGGGAGACCGAGCAGTACGTC. It yields the protein CASSPKRETEQYV.

This clone was detected only a few times. The chain combines TRBV29-1 with TRBJ1-1; 9 nucleotides align to TRBD1. With 4 bases clipped from V and 4 bases from J, the junction kept 4 bases outside the gene matches. The CDR3 consists of 13 residues. Germline CDR1 and CDR2: SQVTM and ANQGSEA. DNA for the CDR3: TGCAGCGTTGTCACAGGGGGCGTCACTGAAGCTTTCTTT. This sequence encodes CSVVTGGVTEAFF.

The chain employs TRBV10-3 and TRBJ2-3; 11 bases match TRBD2. The CDR3 length is 15 residues. Trimming removed 8 bases from V and 6 bases from J; junction bases left unmatched: 10. Germline V gives CDR1 ENHRY, CDR2 SYGVKD. CDR3 region: CAIGRLAGSHDTQYF. The CDR3 nucleotides read TGTGCCATCGGCAGACTAGCGGGAAGCCACGATACGCAGTATTTT.

The rearrangement joins TRBV4-1 to TRBJ2-5; TRBD1 matches 7 bases. This CDR3 spans 16 amino acids. From germline, CDR1 is MGHRA and CDR2 YSYEKL. Trimming at V came to 0 bases and at J to 8 bases, leaving 12 bases not matched to a gene. The CDR3 here is CASSQETRDSPDTQYF. The CDR3 nucleotides read TGCGCCAGCAGCCAAGAAACGAGGGACAGTCCGGATACCCAGTACTTC.

The chain recombines TRBV7-9 with TRBJ2-5; 9 nucleotides agree with TRBD2. The J call may be in error: the DNA end matches TRBJ2-7 better. The CDR3 is 15 amino acids. Germline CDR1 SEHNR, CDR2 FQNEAQ (reference sequence). The CDR3 sequence is CASSLRSSGRNEQYF. CDR3 coding DNA: TGTGCCAGCAGCTTAAGGTCGAGCGGGAGGAACGAGCAGTACTTC.

The CDR3 DNA is TGTGCCAGCAGCTTGCGGCAGGGTTGGGGTGAGCAGTTCTTC. Amino acids: CASSLRQGWGEQFF. This chain connects TRBV5-5 to TRBJ2-1; possible D gene TRBD1, 5 bases. The CDR3 consists of 14 residues. V lost 1 base, J lost 9 bases, and 14 bases lay in between. Germline loops: CDR1 SGHKS, CDR2 YYEKEE (reference sequence).